Listed here are 28 T cell receptor beta chains from one sample, sequenced in a study of cytomegalovirus exposure and HLA in healthy donors. PCR was performed using 60 Vbeta and 13 Jbeta primers. Measured with immunoSEQ multiplex PCR; TCRdb has only the in-frame clones, and not every one. The sample includes some 140,000 clones, around four fifths of them seen just once. The sequenced material came from PBMCs. These receptor sequences come from a man aged 25 to 45 in good health.

The rearrangement links TRBV5-6 to TRBJ1-2; D remains unclear. The CDR3 consists of 13 residues. Trimming stripped 0 bases from V and 3 bases from J, with 6 bases between. CDR1 is SGHDT and CDR2 is YYEEEE in the germline V gene. DNA of the CDR3: TGTGCCAGCAGCTTGGTCAGTCACTATGGCTACACCTTC. This sequence encodes CASSLVSHYGYTF.

The chain couples TRBV6-4 to TRBJ1-2; a possible D gene is TRBD1 (5 bases). Germline loops: CDR1 MRHNA, CDR2 SNTAGT. The V end was cut by 4 bases, the J end by 12 bases, with 9 bases between. The length of the CDR3 is 10 residues. The CDR3 DNA sequence: TGTGCCAGCAGTGGCAGGGTTCACACCTTC. Its translation: CASSGRVHTF.

The CDR3 nucleotides read TGCGCCAGCAGTGCAGGGAGGAGCTCCTACGAGCAGTACTTC. Translating it yields CASSAGRSSYEQYF. The V and J genes are TRBV10-1 and TRBJ2-7; possibly TRBD2 for D (6 bases). V lost 4 bases and J lost 0, with 10 bases in between. There are 14 residues in the CDR3. Germline V gene lookup returns CDR1 WNHNN and CDR2 SYGVQD (reference sequence).

The chain uses TRBV6-5 and TRBJ1-2, with 7 bases that match TRBD1. Trimming removed 2 bases from V and 8 bases from J; junction bases left unmatched: 8. The CDR3 length is 14 residues. Germline CDR1 MNHEY, CDR2 SVGAGI. The CDR3 sequence: CASSYPGTDTGYTF. CDR3 nucleotides: TGTGCCAGCAGTTACCCGGGGACAGATACCGGCTACACCTTC.

The chain couples TRBV11-2 to TRBJ2-7; 7 bases match TRBD2. Germline V lookup: CDR1 SGHAT, CDR2 FQNNGV. This CDR3 has 17 amino acids. Trimming removed 3 bases from V and 1 base from J; junction bases left unmatched: 12. CDR3 DNA sequence: TGTGCCAGCAGCTTGTCGACGGGGGGAATGAGGTCCTACGAGCAGTACTTC. Translation gives CASSLSTGGMRSYEQYF.

The V and J genes are TRBV5-1 and TRBJ1-5; TRBD1 agrees at 8 bases. Per the germline V gene, CDR1 is SGHRS and CDR2 is YFSETQ. The CDR3 spans 16 residues. V shed 2 bases, J shed 4 bases, and the junction held 8 bases outside the gene matches. The CDR3 bases are TGCGCCAGCAGCTTAGGCACAGGGGGAAATAATCAGCCCCAGCATTTT. It is translated as CASSLGTGGNNQPQHF.

This clone was found a few times. The chain combines TRBV9 with TRBJ2-7, with 9 bases that match TRBD2. Germline values: CDR1 SGDLS, CDR2 YYNGEE. The CDR3 runs 15 residues. V was pared by 3 bases and J by 3 bases, with 7 bases of the junction left unmatched. Here the CDR3 DNA reads TGTGCCAGCAGCGCCACTGCGCGGGAGGGCTACGAGCAGTACTTC. Residues: CASSATAREGYEQYF. The full variable domain, with the rest looked up from reference TRBV9 and TRBJ2-7, is DSGVTQTPKHLITATGQRVTLRCSPRSGDLSVYWYQQSLDQGLQFLIQYYNGEERAKGNILERFSAQQFPDLHSELNLSSLELGDSALYFCASSATAREGYEQYFGPGTRLTVT.

This clone was seen only once. The chain uses TRBV18 and TRBJ1-1; the D is unclear. The germline V gene has CDR1 KGHSH and CDR2 LQKENI. The CDR3 contains 14 residues. Trimming cost V 5 bases and J 1 base, with 11 bases left between them. The CDR3 loop reads CASSGRDKNTEAFF. The DNA of the CDR3 is TGTGCCAGCTCAGGCCGGGATAAGAACACTGAAGCTTTCTTT.

This clone was counted only a few times. V usage is TRBV11-2 and J usage is TRBJ2-2; D is ambiguous. Deletions cut 3 bases from V and 6 bases from J, with 8 bases between. CDR3 size: 13 residues. The germline V gene encodes CDR1 SGHAT and CDR2 FQNNGV. The CDR3 is CASSFTTSGELFF. CDR3 in DNA: TGTGCCAGCAGCTTTACGACATCCGGGGAGCTGTTTTTT.

This clone was observed once. This chain joins TRBV10-3 and TRBJ2-1; 10 nucleotides match TRBD2. From germline, CDR1 is ENHRY and CDR2 SYGVKD. The CDR3 is made up of 14 amino acids. Germline trimming cut 10 bases from V and 6 bases from J; bases unmatched to any gene: 9. Here the CDR3 reads CATAPGLAPNEQFF. DNA of the CDR3: TGTGCCACCGCACCGGGACTAGCGCCCAATGAGCAGTTCTTC.

J is TRBJ2-5 and V is TRBV19, with D possibly matching TRBD1 (6 bases). Trimming took off 2 bases at V and 7 bases at J, with 11 bases between the two ends. Per germline, CDR1 LNHDA and CDR2 SQIVND (reference sequence). CDR3 length equals 13 residues. As DNA, the CDR3 is TGTGCCAGTAGTATAACAGGGCTGGGGACCCAGTACTTC. It codes for CASSITGLGTQYF.

The chain recombines TRBV2 with TRBJ2-5, with 9 bases fitting TRBD1. Germline V gene data show CDR1 as SNHLY and CDR2 as FYNNEI. V trimming: 6 bases; J trimming: 4 bases; junction bases outside the gene matches: 0. The CDR3 totals 12 residues. The chain's CDR3 is CASRDRGETQYF. For the CDR3, the DNA is TGTGCCAGCAGGGACAGGGGAGAGACCCAGTACTTC.

This clone was seen a single time. The rearrangement joins TRBV6-1 to TRBJ2-3; 10 bases fit TRBD2. V lost 1 base, J lost 6 bases, and 13 bases stayed unmatched. The CDR3 has 18 amino acids. CDR1 is MNHNS and CDR2 is SASEGT in the germline V gene. The chain's CDR3 is CASSEETSGNMGTDTQYF. The CDR3 region has the DNA TGTGCCAGCAGTGAAGAAACTAGCGGGAATATGGGGACCGATACGCAGTATTTT.

The J gene is TRBJ1-5, the V gene TRBV2; tentative D call: TRBD1 (6 bases). The V end was cut by 6 bases, the J end by 4 bases, with 16 bases between. CDR3 length: 15 amino acids. Germline CDR1 and CDR2: SNHLY and FYNNEI. The CDR3 DNA follows: TGTGCCAGCAGGATAGCACTCAGGGGAAATCAGCCCCAGCATTTT. It is translated as CASRIALRGNQPQHF.

The gene calls are TRBV12-2 and TRBJ2-4; whether TRBD1, the table's D call, matches the DNA was not checked. TRBV12-2 constitutes a pseudogene. The CDR3 loop spans 13 amino acids. The CDR3 loop reads CASRGLAKNIQYF. For the CDR3, the DNA is TGTGCAAGTCGGGGGCTAGCCAAAAACATTCAGTACTTC.

This chain joins TRBV2 and TRBJ2-1; tentative D call: TRBD2 (5 bases). Germline CDR1 is SNHLY and CDR2 is FYNNEI. CDR3 length: 15 amino acids. The ends were cut back, 5 bases at V and 2 bases at J, with 13 bases in the middle. Written as DNA, the CDR3 is TGTGCCAGCAGTCCGGGGAGTCCGACCTACAATGAGCAGTTCTTC. This codes for CASSPGSPTYNEQFF.

The chain links TRBV15 to TRBJ2-5, with TRBD1 matching 10 bases. Trimming at V came to 4 bases and at J to 1 base, leaving 3 bases not matched to a gene. From germline, CDR1 is LNHNV and CDR2 YYDKDF (reference sequence). The CDR3 is made up of 15 amino acids. The CDR3 DNA sequence: TGTGCCACCAGCATGACAGGGGGCTCCCAAGAGACCCAGTACTTC. Protein: CATSMTGGSQETQYF. Drawing the rest from reference TRBV15 and TRBJ2-5, the complete variable domain is DAMVIQNPRYQVTQFGKPVTLSCSQTLNHNVMYWYQQKSSQAPKLLFHYYDKDFNNEADTPDNFQSRRPNTSFCFLDIRSPGLGDTAMYLCATSMTGGSQETQYFGPGTRLLVL.

The count of this clone is one. V gene TRBV5-5 combines with J gene TRBJ2-5, with D maybe TRBD2 (7 bases). Germline values: CDR1 SGHKS, CDR2 YYEKEE (reference sequence). V was shortened by 4 bases and J by 7 bases, with 17 bases between the two germline ends. CDR3 length equals 14 residues. CDR3 amino acids: CASSLVGGVVTQYF. The CDR3 DNA reads TGTGCCAGCAGCCTTGTAGGGGGGGTCGTGACCCAGTACTTC. Drawing the rest from reference TRBV5-5 and TRBJ2-5, the complete variable domain is DAGVTQSPTHLIKTRGQQVTLRCSPISGHKSVSWYQQVLGQGPQFIFQYYEKEERGRGNFPDRFSARQFPNYSSELNVNALLLGDSALYLCASSLVGGVVTQYFGPGTRLLVL.

This chain connects TRBV4-3 to TRBJ2-1, with 7 bases that match TRBD2. This CDR3 is built from 16 residues. Germline CDR1 is LGHNA and CDR2 is YSLEER. After removal of 4 bases from V and 6 bases from J, the junction contained 12 bases not matched to a gene. The DNA of the CDR3 is TGCGCCAGCAGCCCTCGAGCGGGCGGGGGAGTCAATGAGCAGTTCTTC. Its protein is CASSPRAGGGVNEQFF.

This chain connects TRBV29-1 to TRBJ2-7; a possible D gene is TRBD2 (5 bases). Germline assignment: CDR1 SQVTM and CDR2 ANQGSEA. V was cut by 7 bases and J by 6 bases, with 25 bases left in between. The CDR3 covers 15 residues. CDR3 amino acids: CSALRYTPGGSEQYF. In nucleotides, the CDR3 is TGCAGCGCCCTCCGCTACACGCCCGGTGGGAGCGAGCAGTACTTC.

This chain connects TRBV7-8 to TRBJ2-1; the match to TRBD2 covers 14 bases. This CDR3 contains 17 residues. Germline V gene lookup returns CDR1 SGHVS and CDR2 FQNEAQ. V lost 1 base, J lost 8 bases, and 7 bases stayed unmatched. The CDR3 here is CASSLGGLAGAVYEQFF. CDR3 nucleotide sequence: TGTGCCAGCAGCTTAGGGGGACTAGCGGGAGCGGTTTATGAGCAGTTCTTC.

The rearrangement joins TRBV5-1 to TRBJ2-7; no reliable D call. V dropped 4 bases and J dropped 0 bases, with 14 bases sitting between them. The CDR3 contains 15 residues. Looked up from germline, CDR1 is SGHRS and CDR2 is YFSETQ. The CDR3 coding sequence is TGCGCCAGCAGCCCCGTCCCGGCTAGCTCCTACGAGCAGTACTTC. Its protein is CASSPVPASSYEQYF.

The rearrangement uses TRBV7-3 and TRBJ2-3; perhaps TRBD1 as D (6 bases). Germline CDR1 and CDR2: SGHTA and FQGTGA. The CDR3 length is 13 residues. V was shortened by 5 bases and J by 1 base, with 7 bases between the two germline ends. CDR3 sequence reads: CASSPGGTDTQYF. CDR3 bases: TGTGCCAGCAGCCCAGGGGGCACAGATACGCAGTATTTT.

The chain has TRBV5-1 and TRBJ2-1; TRBD2 aligns across 11 bases. Germline CDR1 is SGHRS and CDR2 is YFSETQ. Trimming at V came to 2 bases and at J to 6 bases, leaving 4 bases not matched to a gene. This CDR3 has 15 residues. The DNA for the CDR3 is TGCGCCAGCAGCTTAGACGGGACTAGCGGCAATGAGCAGTTCTTC. Its translation: CASSLDGTSGNEQFF.

J is TRBJ2-1 and V is TRBV11-2; 7 bases align to TRBD2. CDR3 length: 13 residues. With 4 bases clipped from V and 12 bases from J, the junction kept 9 bases outside the gene matches. Germline CDR1 and CDR2: SGHAT and FQNNGV. The DNA for the CDR3 is TGTGCCAGCAGCTGGAGTTTGGGCGGGGGGCAGTTCTTC. It yields the protein CASSWSLGGGQFF.

The chain links TRBV28 to TRBJ2-7; D unresolved. There are 10 residues in the CDR3. CDR1 is MDHEN, CDR2 SYDVKM, per germline. V was pared by 5 bases and J by 3 bases, with 2 bases between. CDR3 sequence: CASSLYEQYF. The CDR3 DNA follows: TGTGCCAGCAGTCTCTACGAGCAGTACTTC.

The rearrangement uses TRBV6-4 and TRBJ2-2; 9 bases line up with TRBD1. Per the germline V gene, CDR1 is MRHNA and CDR2 is SNTAGT. This CDR3 has 17 residues. Trimming cost V 6 bases and J 5 bases; bases outside gene matches: 13. CDR3 sequence reads: CASSVFGGQGNTGELFF. The CDR3 region has the DNA TGTGCCAGCAGCGTCTTCGGGGGACAGGGAAATACCGGGGAGCTGTTTTTT.

This clone has more than one count but fewer than ten. The chain uses TRBV12-5 and TRBJ1-1, with TRBD1 matching 9 bases. V was clipped by 5 bases and J by 1 base; unmatched bases: 5. Germline V lookup: CDR1 LGHNT, CDR2 FRNRAP. The CDR3 loop spans 15 amino acids. In DNA, the CDR3 is TGTGCTAGTGGTCTAGGACAGGGGCGGAACACTGAAGCTTTCTTT. This encodes CASGLGQGRNTEAFF.